Sequencing of this TCR beta chain was carried out in a study of shared clonotypes between healthy human individuals. Assay used: immunoSEQ multiplex PCR; TCRdb lists only in-frame clones, some missing. This table holds about 1 million clones, around 78% found once. In germline, CDR1 is MNHEY, CDR2 SVGAGI. V lost 6 bases to trimming and J lost 5 bases, with 16 bases between them. The CDR3 covers 15 residues. As regards this clone: What it recognizes is unknown.

Study results and caveats: The authors sampled blood alone, and tissue repertoires likely differ.

The chain has TRBV6-5 and TRBJ2-2; possibly TRBD1 for D (6 bases). The TCR originated in a man aged 18 to 35 in good health. Some clones in this sample may be carry-over from other donors' samples. Sequencing was carried out using memory CD4+ T cells from PBMCs. The sample's subset: CD45RA-negative fraction. The CDR3 nucleotides are TGTGCCAGCAGGACCGGGACACTGAGGACCGGGGAGCTGTTTTTT. This gives the protein CASRTGTLRTGELFF.